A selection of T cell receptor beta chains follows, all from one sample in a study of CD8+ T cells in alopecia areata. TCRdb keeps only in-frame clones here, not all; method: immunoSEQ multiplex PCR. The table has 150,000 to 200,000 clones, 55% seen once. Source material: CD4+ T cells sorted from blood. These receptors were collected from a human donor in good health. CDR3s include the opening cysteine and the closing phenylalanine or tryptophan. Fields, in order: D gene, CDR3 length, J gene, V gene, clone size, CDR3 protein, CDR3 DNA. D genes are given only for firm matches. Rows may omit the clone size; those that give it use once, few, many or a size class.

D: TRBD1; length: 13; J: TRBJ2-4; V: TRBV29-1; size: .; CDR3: CSVAPGQGNIQYF; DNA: TGCAGCGTTGCTCCGGGACAGGGGAACATTCAGTACTTC
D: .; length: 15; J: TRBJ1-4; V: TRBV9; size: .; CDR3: CASSLQRATNEKLFF; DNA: TGTGCCAGCAGTCTTCAGAGAGCAACTAATGAAAAACTGTTTTTT
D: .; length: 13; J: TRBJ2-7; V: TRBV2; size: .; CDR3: CASSEAEGFEQYF; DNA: TGTGCCAGCAGTGAAGCGGAGGGCTTCGAGCAGTACTTC
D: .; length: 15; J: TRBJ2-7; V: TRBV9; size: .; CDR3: CASSVVGLESHEQYF; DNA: TGTGCCAGCAGCGTAGTGGGCCTAGAAAGTCACGAGCAGTACTTC
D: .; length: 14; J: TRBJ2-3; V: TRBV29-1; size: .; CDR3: CSVRDSGGPDTQYF; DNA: TGCAGCGTCCGGGACTCCGGTGGACCAGATACGCAGTATTTT
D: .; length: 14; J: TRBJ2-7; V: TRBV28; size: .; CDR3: CASSLMRADYEQYF; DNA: TGTGCCAGCAGTTTAATGAGAGCCGACTACGAGCAGTACTTC
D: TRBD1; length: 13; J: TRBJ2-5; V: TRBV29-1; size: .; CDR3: CSAARDRAETQYF; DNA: TGCAGCGCAGCAAGGGACAGGGCGGAGACCCAGTACTTC
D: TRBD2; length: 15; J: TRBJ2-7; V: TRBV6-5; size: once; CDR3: CASRITSGAAYEQYF; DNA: TGTGCCAGCCGAATCACTAGCGGGGCAGCCTACGAGCAGTACTTC
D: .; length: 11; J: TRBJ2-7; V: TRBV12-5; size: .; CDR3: CASGLGYEQYF; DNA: TGTGCTAGTGGTTTGGGGTACGAGCAGTACTTC
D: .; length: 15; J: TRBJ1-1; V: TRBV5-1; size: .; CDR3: CASSLLFAANTEAFF; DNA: TGCGCCAGCAGCCTGCTTTTCGCGGCGAACACTGAAGCTTTCTTT
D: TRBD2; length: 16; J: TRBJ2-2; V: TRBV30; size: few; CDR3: CAWSEKREYLAGELFF; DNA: TGTGCCTGGAGTGAAAAGCGGGAGTATTTAGCCGGGGAGCTGTTTTTT
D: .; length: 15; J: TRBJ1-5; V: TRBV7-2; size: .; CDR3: CASSHRIGSNQPQHF; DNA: TGTGCCAGCAGCCACAGAATCGGGAGCAATCAGCCCCAGCATTTT
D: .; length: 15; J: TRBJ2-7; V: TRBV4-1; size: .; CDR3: CASSQGSGSIYEQYF; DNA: TGCGCCAGCAGCCAAGGGAGCGGGTCGATTTACGAGCAGTACTTC
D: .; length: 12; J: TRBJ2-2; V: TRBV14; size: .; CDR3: CASSHKRGELFF; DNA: TGTGCCAGCAGCCACAAGCGCGGGGAGCTGTTTTTT
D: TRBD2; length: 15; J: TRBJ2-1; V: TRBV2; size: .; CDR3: CASSMTSGRRNEQFF; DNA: TGTGCCAGCAGTATGACTAGCGGGAGGCGGAATGAGCAGTTCTTC
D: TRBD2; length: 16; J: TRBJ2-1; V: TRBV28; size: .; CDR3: CASSGLSGGSYNEQFF; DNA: TGTGCCAGCAGTGGCCTGTCGGGGGGATCTTACAATGAGCAGTTCTTC
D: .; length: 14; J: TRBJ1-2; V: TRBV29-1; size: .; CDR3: CSVIFGEGSYGYTF; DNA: TGCAGCGTCATTTTTGGGGAGGGAAGCTATGGCTACACCTTC
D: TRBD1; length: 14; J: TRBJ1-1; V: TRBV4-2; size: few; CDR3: CASRGYRGRTEAFF; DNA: TGTGCCAGCAGAGGATACAGGGGACGGACTGAAGCTTTCTTT
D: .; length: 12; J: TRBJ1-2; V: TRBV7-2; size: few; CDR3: CASSLGEDGYTF; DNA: TGTGCCAGCAGCTTAGGGGAGGACGGCTACACCTTC
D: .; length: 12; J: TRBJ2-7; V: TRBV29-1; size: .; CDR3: CSVQGIRDEQYF; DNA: TGCAGCGTCCAAGGAATACGAGACGAGCAGTACTTC
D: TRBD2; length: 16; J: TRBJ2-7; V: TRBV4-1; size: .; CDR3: CASSQDGTSVRYEQYF; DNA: TGCGCCAGCAGCCAAGATGGGACTAGCGTTCGATACGAGCAGTACTTC
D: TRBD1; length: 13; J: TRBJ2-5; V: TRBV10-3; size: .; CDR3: CATSTGSSETQYF; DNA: TGTGCCACCTCGACAGGGAGCAGCGAGACCCAGTACTTC
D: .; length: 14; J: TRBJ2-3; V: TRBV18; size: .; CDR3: CASSPPLGYPTQYF; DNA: TGTGCCAGCTCACCACCTTTAGGGTATCCTACGCAGTATTTT
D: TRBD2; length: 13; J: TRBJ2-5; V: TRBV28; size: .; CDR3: CASTGLTQETQYF; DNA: TGTGCCAGCACGGGACTAACACAAGAGACCCAGTACTTC
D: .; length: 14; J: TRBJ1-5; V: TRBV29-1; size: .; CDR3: CSVADGISNQPQHF; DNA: TGCAGCGTTGCGGACGGAATAAGCAATCAGCCCCAGCATTTT
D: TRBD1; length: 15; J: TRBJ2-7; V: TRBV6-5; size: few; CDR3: CASSYGTGDLYEQYF; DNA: TGTGCCAGCAGTTACGGGACAGGGGATCTCTACGAGCAGTACTTC
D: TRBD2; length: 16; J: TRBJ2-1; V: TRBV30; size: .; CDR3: CAWSKPTGTSGLEQFF; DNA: TGTGCCTGGAGCAAACCGACCGGGACTAGCGGTCTTGAGCAGTTCTTC
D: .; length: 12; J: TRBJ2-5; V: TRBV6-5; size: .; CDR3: CASSSDEETQYF; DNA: TGTGCCAGCAGTTCGGACGAAGAGACCCAGTACTTC
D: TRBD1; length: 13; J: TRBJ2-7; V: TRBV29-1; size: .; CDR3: CSVTQGQGYEQYF; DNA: TGCAGCGTCACTCAGGGACAGGGCTACGAGCAGTACTTC
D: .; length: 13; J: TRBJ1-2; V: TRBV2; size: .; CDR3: CASRERANYGYTF; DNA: TGTGCCAGCAGGGAGAGGGCTAACTATGGCTACACCTTC
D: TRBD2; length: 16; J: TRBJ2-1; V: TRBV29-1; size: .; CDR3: CSVERGLAGLYNEQFF; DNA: TGCAGCGTTGAGAGGGGACTAGCGGGGCTCTACAATGAGCAGTTCTTC
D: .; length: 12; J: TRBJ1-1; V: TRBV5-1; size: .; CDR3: CASSLPGTEAFF; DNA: TGCGCCAGCAGCTTGCCAGGGACTGAAGCTTTCTTT
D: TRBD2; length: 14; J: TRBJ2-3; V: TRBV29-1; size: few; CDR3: CSETSGRGADTQYF; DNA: TGCAGCGAAACTAGCGGGAGGGGGGCAGATACGCAGTATTTT
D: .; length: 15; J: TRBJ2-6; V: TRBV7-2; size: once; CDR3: CASSSQQAGANVLTF; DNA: TGTGCCAGCAGCTCTCAGCAGGCTGGGGCCAACGTCCTGACTTTC
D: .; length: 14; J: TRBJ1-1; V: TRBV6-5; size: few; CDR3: CASSYGTMNTEAFF; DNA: TGTGCCAGCAGTTACGGAACCATGAACACTGAAGCTTTCTTT
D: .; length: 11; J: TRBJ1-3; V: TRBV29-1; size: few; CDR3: CSGRSGNTIYF; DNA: TGCAGCGGGAGAAGTGGAAACACCATATATTTT
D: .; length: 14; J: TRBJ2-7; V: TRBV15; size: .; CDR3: CATSRDTGRDEQYF; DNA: TGTGCCACCAGCAGAGATACAGGGCGGGACGAGCAGTACTTC
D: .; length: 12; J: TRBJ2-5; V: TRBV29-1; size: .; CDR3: CSVRDGQETQYF; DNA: TGCAGCGTCAGGGACGGACAAGAGACCCAGTACTTC
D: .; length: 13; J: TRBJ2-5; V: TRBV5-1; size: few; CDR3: CASSSGSQETQYF; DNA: TGCGCCAGCAGCTCCGGGAGCCAAGAGACCCAGTACTTC